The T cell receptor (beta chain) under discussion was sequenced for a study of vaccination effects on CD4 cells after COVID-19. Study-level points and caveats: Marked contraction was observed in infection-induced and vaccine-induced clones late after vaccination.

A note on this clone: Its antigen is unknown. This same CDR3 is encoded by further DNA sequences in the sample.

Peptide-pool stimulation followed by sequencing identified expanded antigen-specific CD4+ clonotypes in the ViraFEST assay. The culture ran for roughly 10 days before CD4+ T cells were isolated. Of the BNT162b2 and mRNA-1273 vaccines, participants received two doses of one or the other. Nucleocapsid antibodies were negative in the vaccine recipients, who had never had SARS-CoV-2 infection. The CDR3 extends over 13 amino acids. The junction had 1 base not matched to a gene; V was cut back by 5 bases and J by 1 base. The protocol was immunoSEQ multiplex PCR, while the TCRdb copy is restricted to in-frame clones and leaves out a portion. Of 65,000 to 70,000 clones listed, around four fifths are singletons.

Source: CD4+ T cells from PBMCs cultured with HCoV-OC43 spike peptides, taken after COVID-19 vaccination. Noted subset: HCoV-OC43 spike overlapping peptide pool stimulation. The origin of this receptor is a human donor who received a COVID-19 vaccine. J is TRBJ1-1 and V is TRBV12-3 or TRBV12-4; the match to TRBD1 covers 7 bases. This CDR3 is CASSRQGNTEAFF. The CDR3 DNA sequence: TGTGCCAGCAGTCGACAGGGGAACACTGAAGCTTTCTTT.